This entry lists 9 T cell receptor beta chains sequenced from one sample in a study of T cell responses to AZD1222 COVID-19 vaccine. Measured with immunoSEQ multiplex PCR; TCRdb has only the in-frame clones, and not every one. The sample records 150,000 to 160,000 clones, 88% being singletons. The sample was peripheral blood, taken on day 0 of AZD1222 vaccination. Source of these receptors: an adult in good health.

This chain uses TRBV9 with TRBJ1-1; D possibly corresponds to TRBD1 (5 bases). The V end lost 3 bases, the J end lost 3 bases, and 15 bases lay between the germline ends. Germline CDR1 SGDLS, CDR2 YYNGEE. The CDR3 has 15 residues. In DNA form, the CDR3 reads TGTGCCAGCAGCGCCCAGGCAGGGTCATACACTGAAGCTTTCTTT. Its translation is CASSAQAGSYTEAFF. Complete variable domain (other parts from reference TRBV9 and TRBJ1-1): DSGVTQTPKHLITATGQRVTLRCSPRSGDLSVYWYQQSLDQGLQFLIQYYNGEERAKGNILERFSAQQFPDLHSELNLSSLELGDSALYFCASSAQAGSYTEAFFGQGTRLTVV.

The V gene is TRBV6-1, the J gene TRBJ1-1, with D perhaps matching TRBD1 (6 bases). CDR3 size: 15 residues. V was shortened by 2 bases and J by 0 bases, with 10 bases between the two germline ends. Germline-derived CDR1 and CDR2 are MNHNS and SASEGT. The CDR3 sequence: CASSERGAMNTEAFF. The DNA of the CDR3 is TGTGCCAGCAGTGAAAGGGGGGCGATGAACACTGAAGCTTTCTTT.

This chain uses TRBV5-4 with TRBJ1-6; a possible D gene is TRBD1 (5 bases). CDR3 length: 16 residues. Germline lookup yields CDR1 SGHNT and CDR2 YYREEE (reference sequence). Trimming removed 5 bases at V and 0 bases at J, with 12 bases between. CDR3: CASRRTTSSYNSPLHF. The CDR3 DNA reads as TGTGCCAGCAGGCGGACAACGAGCTCCTATAATTCACCCCTCCACTTT.

V and J are TRBV12-3 or TRBV12-4 and TRBJ1-1, with D unclear. The CDR3 sequence is 12 residues long. With 1 base removed from V and 10 bases from J, the gap between germline ends came to 10 bases. The CDR3: CASSLVEGRAFF. In DNA, the CDR3 is TGTGCCAGCAGTTTAGTTGAGGGAAGAGCTTTCTTT.

This clone was recorded only once. The genes are TRBV10-3 and TRBJ1-1; possibly TRBD1 for D (5 bases). Germline V gives CDR1 ENHRY, CDR2 SYGVKD. The ends were cut back, 3 bases at V and 11 bases at J, with 22 bases in the middle. The CDR3 has 15 amino acids. CDR3 sequence: CAISDGRVMFRYAFF. The CDR3 coding sequence is TGTGCCATCAGTGACGGCAGGGTAATGTTTCGTTATGCTTTCTTT.

The genes are TRBV5-1 and TRBJ1-2; 10 nucleotides match TRBD1. V trimming: 4 bases; J trimming: 2 bases; junction bases outside the gene matches: 5. The CDR3 extends over 15 amino acids. Germline-derived CDR1 and CDR2 are SGHRS and YFSETQ. For the CDR3, the DNA is TGCGCCAGCAGCGGCGGACAGGGGGGGAACTATGGCTACACCTTC. It is translated as CASSGGQGGNYGYTF.

V and J are TRBV28 and TRBJ1-2; D is unresolved. With 6 bases removed from V and 6 bases from J, the gap between germline ends came to 5 bases. The germline CDR1 and CDR2 sequences are MDHEN and SYDVKM. The CDR3 spans 10 residues. The CDR3 protein is CASRADGYTF. Written as DNA, the CDR3 is TGTGCCAGCAGGGCCGATGGCTACACCTTC.

The chain couples TRBV12-3 or TRBV12-4 to TRBJ1-2; D ambiguous. V lost 7 bases and J 8 bases, leaving 14 bases between the germline ends. The CDR3 spans 12 residues. CDR3 bases: TGTGCCAGCACCATCACCAACAAGGGCTACACCTTC. This encodes CASTITNKGYTF.

CDR3 sequence (DNA): TGTGCCAGTAGCTTGACGGTGGGTAGGACTGAAGCTTTCTTT. Translation gives CASSLTVGRTEAFF. V and J are TRBV19 and TRBJ1-1, with D unclear. This CDR3 is 14 amino acids long. From germline, CDR1 is LNHDA and CDR2 SQIVND (reference sequence). V lost 6 bases, J lost 5 bases, and 16 bases lay in between. Full variable domain (remainder filled in from reference TRBV19 and TRBJ1-1): DGGITQSPKYLFRKEGQNVTLSCEQNLNHDAMYWYRQDPGQGLRLIYYSQIVNDFQKGDIAEGYSVSREKKESFPLTVTSAQKNPTAFYLCASSLTVGRTEAFFGQGTRLTVV.